Many counts were recorded for the clone carrying this TCR beta chain. Its antigen remains unknown. The sample originates from a study of T cells in Graves' hyperthyroidism and ophthalmopathy. Study-wide background: At the time of initial diagnosis and before any treatment, peripheral blood was collected. Study conclusions and caveats: Researchers found most expanded thyroid clonotypes above 0.001 in blood as well.

Amplification targeted TCR beta CDR3 regions from RNA transcripts. Initially, a first-round RT-PCR of the TCR CDR3 employed the HTBI primer set. One entry per CDR3 protein results from TCRdb running MiXCR on the multiplex PCR reads. This sample has 450,000 to 550,000 distinct CDR3 sequences, with roughly 24% found just once. Enrolled ophthalmopathy patients presented with a Clinical Activity Score of at least 3, a NOSPECS grade of at least 4, and disease duration under 3 months. Diagnoses rested on clinical symptoms, serum thyroxine and TRAb, thyroid ultrasound and orbital computed tomography. Trimming stripped 6 bases from V and 1 base from J, with 18 bases between. Germline V gene sequence: CDR1 MDHEN, CDR2 SYDVKM. The CDR3 spans 16 residues.

The rearrangement links TRBV28 to TRBJ2-5; D is perhaps TRBD1 (6 bases). The clonotype comes from a woman younger than 45 with Graves' ophthalmopathy. The specimen was blood. The CDR3 DNA reads as TGTGCCAGCAGCTCAACCCGGACAGATCCCCAAGAGACCCAGTACTTC. It encodes CASSSTRTDPQETQYF.